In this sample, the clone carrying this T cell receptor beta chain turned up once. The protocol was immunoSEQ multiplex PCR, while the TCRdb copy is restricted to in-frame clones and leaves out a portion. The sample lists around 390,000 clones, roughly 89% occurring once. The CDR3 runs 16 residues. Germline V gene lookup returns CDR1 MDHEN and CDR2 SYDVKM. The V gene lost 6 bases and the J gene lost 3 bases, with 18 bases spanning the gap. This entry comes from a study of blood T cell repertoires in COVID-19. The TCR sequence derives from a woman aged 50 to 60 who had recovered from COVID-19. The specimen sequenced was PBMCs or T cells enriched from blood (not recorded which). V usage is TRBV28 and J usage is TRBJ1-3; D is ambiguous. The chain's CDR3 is CASRKGNPGIGNTIYF. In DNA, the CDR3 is TGTGCCAGCAGGAAAGGGAATCCCGGGATTGGAAACACCATATATTTT.